These 10 T cell receptor beta chains were all obtained from the same sample, sequenced in a study of HIV-infected children after antiretroviral therapy interruption. RNA-based 3' RACE libraries used unique molecular identifiers. TCRdb recomputed calls from the 3' RACE reads with MiXCR, one row per CDR3 protein. This table holds fewer than 100,000 distinct CDR3 sequences, approximately 6.9% found once. Treatment of the sample: PENTA 11 planned treatment interruption arm or continuous ART arm. The source material was CD45RA+ CD4+ T cells from PBMCs, pooled from several time points, sampled from a donor given antiretroviral therapy, either interrupted or continuous. As to subset: naive CD4+ CD45RA+ CD45RO- T cells. All receptors derive from a pool of human donors with HIV.

CDR3 protein: CSVDGRGNYNEQFF. The CDR3 bases are TGCAGCGTTGACGGCAGGGGGAATTACAATGAGCAGTTCTTC. The J gene is TRBJ2-1, the V gene TRBV29-1, with 7 positions matching TRBD1. Trimming took 3 bases from V and 4 from J; bases not matched to a gene: 6. CDR1 is SQVTM and CDR2 is ANQGSEA in the germline V gene. This CDR3 spans 14 amino acids.

This clonotype was counted ten times or more. The chain has TRBV20-1 and TRBJ1-1; 7 nucleotides agree with TRBD1. Germline V gives CDR1 DFQATT, CDR2 SNEGSKA (reference sequence). After removal of 7 bases from V and 3 bases from J, the junction contained 5 bases not matched to a gene. This CDR3 has 12 residues. The CDR3 region is CSGSGGDTEAFF. The CDR3 DNA sequence: TGCAGTGGGTCAGGGGGGGACACTGAAGCTTTCTTT.

This clonotype has just a few counts. CDR3 amino acids: CASSWDRDGYTF. Written as DNA, the CDR3 is TGCGCCAGCAGCTGGGACAGAGATGGCTACACCTTC. This sequence joins TRBV5-1 and TRBJ1-2; 7 bases match TRBD1. The trim removed 3 bases at V and 6 bases at J, leaving 2 bases unmatched. Germline V gene data show CDR1 as SGHRS and CDR2 as YFSETQ. The CDR3 spans 12 residues.

This clonotype has at least ten counts. This rearrangement joins TRBV5-1 to TRBJ2-7; D is perhaps TRBD1 (5 bases). The CDR3 sequence is 17 residues long. V lost 5 bases, J lost 5 bases, and 26 bases lay in between. The V gene's germline CDR1 is SGHRS and CDR2 YFSETQ. The CDR3 sequence: CASRAASTGTKIHEQYF. The DNA for the CDR3 is TGCGCCAGCAGGGCCGCCTCTACAGGCACCAAAATCCACGAGCAGTACTTC.

This clonotype was counted at least ten times. The chain carries TRBV7-2 and TRBJ2-1; 10 nucleotides match TRBD2. Trimming took 5 bases from V and 9 from J; bases not matched to a gene: 7. Germline V gives CDR1 SGHTA, CDR2 FQGNSA. The CDR3 is 14 amino acids. CDR3 residues: CASSRGLATGEQFF. DNA of the CDR3: TGTGCCAGCAGCCGGGGACTAGCGACTGGTGAGCAGTTCTTC.

This clonotype was recorded many times. The gene calls are TRBV20-1 and TRBJ1-5; 8 nucleotides line up with TRBD1. Looked up from germline, CDR1 is DFQATT and CDR2 is SNEGSKA (reference sequence). The CDR3 consists of 16 residues. The V and J ends lost 5 bases and 7 bases, in that order; junction bases with no gene match: 16. CDR3: CSAQIDRGDRRQPQHF. The CDR3, as DNA: TGCAGTGCTCAAATTGACAGGGGAGATAGGAGGCAGCCCCAGCATTTT.

This sequence joins TRBV18 and TRBJ2-1; 10 bases agree with TRBD1. Unmatched junction bases numbered 2, after V lost 2 bases and J lost 7 bases. The V gene's germline CDR1 is KGHSH and CDR2 LQKENI. This CDR3 is built from 14 residues. The DNA of the CDR3 is TGTGCCAGCTCACCATGGGACAGGGGTAATGAGCAGTTCTTC. Translated, it gives CASSPWDRGNEQFF.

This clonotype was counted only a few times. The J gene is TRBJ2-3, the V gene TRBV28; 7 nucleotides line up with TRBD1. Trimming took 6 bases from V and 4 from J; bases not matched to a gene: 10. This CDR3 contains 15 residues. Germline loops: CDR1 MDHEN, CDR2 SYDVKM. The CDR3 loop reads CASRESQGFADTQYF. In nucleotides, the CDR3 is TGTGCCAGCAGGGAGTCACAGGGGTTCGCAGATACGCAGTATTTT. Variable domain in full (rest from reference TRBV28 and TRBJ2-3): DVKVTQSSRYLVKRTGEKVFLECVQDMDHENMFWYRQDPGLGLRLIYFSYDVKMKEKGDIPEGYSVSREKKERFSLILESASTNQTSMYLCASRESQGFADTQYFGPGTRLTVL.

This clonotype was counted at least ten times. The rearrangement joins TRBV18 to TRBJ1-6; 7 bases align to TRBD1. The V gene's germline CDR1 is KGHSH and CDR2 LQKENI. J was trimmed by 6 bases and V by 6 bases; bases with no gene match: 5. This CDR3 is built from 14 residues. The CDR3 nucleotides read TGTGCCAGCTCGCGGGACAGCGCTAATTCACCCCTCCACTTT. Translated, it gives CASSRDSANSPLHF.

This clonotype was seen a handful of times. This rearrangement joins TRBV6-9 to TRBJ2-1; either TRBD1 or TRBD2 may supply D (5 bases each). V was clipped by 5 bases and J by 5 bases, with 10 bases between them. The germline V gene has CDR1 MNHGY and CDR2 SVAAGI. The CDR3 runs 13 residues. The CDR3 nucleotides are TGTGCCAGCAGTATTGGGACCAACAATGAGCAGTTCTTC. Protein: CASSIGTNNEQFF.